A selection of T cell receptor beta chains follows, all from one sample in a study of T cell changes during pregnancy in multiple sclerosis. Repertoires were generated with immunoSEQ multiplex PCR, while TCRdb's copy carries only in-frame clones and drops some. The sample includes some 40,000 clones, around 92% of them seen just once. Sequencing was performed on CD8+ T cells from peripheral blood mononuclear cells, taken before pregnancy. Source of these receptors: a female donor with multiple sclerosis, enrolled in a pregnancy study. CDR3s include the opening cysteine and the closing phenylalanine or tryptophan. The order of the fields is D gene, V gene, J gene, CDR3 protein, CDR3 DNA. A D gene is named only where the DNA matches it firmly.

.,TRBV30,TRBJ1-1,CAWSVLKGVLTEAFF,TGTGCCTGGAGTGTACTTAAGGGGGTGTTAACTGAAGCTTTCTTT
TRBD1,TRBV28,TRBJ2-1,CASSLSGTGVEQFF,TGTGCCAGCAGTTTATCCGGGACAGGGGTCGAGCAGTTCTTC
.,TRBV5-5,TRBJ2-7,CASSLVPGAGPAYEQYF,TGTGCCAGCAGCTTGGTTCCAGGGGCAGGTCCAGCCTACGAGCAGTACTTC
TRBD2,TRBV4-1,TRBJ2-3,CASSQGGGIDTQYF,TGCGCCAGCAGCCAAGGCGGGGGGATAGATACGCAGTATTTT
TRBD2,TRBV4-1,TRBJ2-3,CASSQGLADTQYF,TGCGCCAGCAGCCAAGGACTAGCGGATACGCAGTATTTT
.,TRBV6-5,TRBJ2-5,CASSNKGVGWTQYF,TGTGCCAGCAGTAACAAGGGGGTCGGTTGGACCCAGTACTTC
.,TRBV27,TRBJ1-2,CASSPSGVVGYTF,TGTGCCAGCAGTCCCTCAGGGGTAGTTGGCTACACCTTC
.,TRBV4-1,TRBJ1-6,CASSQDSSTGRSPLHF,TGCGCCAGCAGCCAAGACAGTTCGACAGGACGGTCACCCCTCCACTTT
TRBD1,TRBV30,TRBJ2-1,CAWTSRDRGGSNEQFF,TGTGCCTGGACCTCACGGGACAGGGGGGGTTCGAATGAGCAGTTCTTC
.,TRBV19,TRBJ2-4,CASSIARIQYF,TGTGCCAGTAGTATAGCCCGCATTCAGTACTTC